The present T cell receptor (beta chain) was sequenced within a study of cytomegalovirus exposure and HLA in healthy donors. Across the whole study: There were approximately 400 genotyped donors. Of these, roughly 84% fell in the genetic ancestry cluster associated with self-reported Caucasian donors.

The germline V gene encodes CDR1 MNHNS and CDR2 SASEGT. The CDR3 spans 15 residues. Trimming pared 1 base from V and 0 bases from J, leaving 10 bases between. With 60 Vbeta and 13 Jbeta primers, the PCR was carried out. The method was immunoSEQ multiplex PCR; TCRdb's version includes in-frame clones alone and lacks a portion of them. The table shows more than 110,000 clones, with 65% to 90% occurring only once. The rearrangement joins TRBV6-1 to TRBJ2-7; D possibly corresponds to TRBD2 (5 bases). This receptor was taken from a female donor in good health and CMV-seronegative. The sequencing input was PBMCs. CDR3 bases: TGTGCCAGCAGTGAAGGGGAAGGGAGCTCCTACGAGCAGTACTTC. It is translated as CASSEGEGSSYEQYF.